This TCR beta chain stems from a study of T cell responses to AZD1222 COVID-19 vaccine (dated by TCRdb to the early 2020s). At the level of the whole study: Because spike-specific TCR depth and breadth did not differ between the two schedules, AZD1222 recipients who got a second dose at roughly 4 weeks were pooled with those who got a second dose at roughly 12 weeks. TCR sequencing was performed for 233 trial participants, of whom 200 to 210 were given two doses of AZD1222 and around 26 were given two doses of MenACWY control vaccine. Trial participants were enrolled by age into 18-55, 56-69 and 70-plus year subgroups, with 148, 28 and 57 TCR-sequenced participants respectively. The paper as a whole reports these results and caveats: No day 14 peak-response samples were available, so repertoires were characterized only after the peak T cell response. Epitopes outside the regions mutated in the B.1.351 and B.1.1.7 variants were reportedly recognized by nearly half of the unique spike-specific TCRs. Conclusions about previously exposed vaccinees are limited because only five to seven AZD1222 recipients were SARS-CoV-2 seropositive at baseline. The vaccine-associated CD4 TCRs covered the entire spike protein, and the dominant responses fell in regions 160-218 and 743-854. The 56-69-year group was small, and its depth increase did not reach significance, likely because of low power. Most participants were white British and females outnumbered males, and the authors suggested that clonal diversity may have been underestimated. Spike-specific TCR breadth and depth rose significantly after two AZD1222 doses compared with day 0 and with MenACWY recipients.

The CDR3 spans 16 residues, from the cysteine through the phenylalanine. The sequence is cut down to CDR3 DNA, 48 bases in frame from base 1. Per the germline V gene (reference sequence), LNHDA is the CDR1 and SQIVND is the CDR2. Unmatched junction bases come to 5, with V trimmed by 3 bases and J by 0 bases. About this clone: No cognate antigen has been identified for it. No much larger clone is present one base from it, and per-base qualities are unavailable.

The CDR3 regions of human TCRbeta chains were subjected to immunosequencing. On the authors' methods: TCRs in the repertoires were compared against a reference library of SARS-CoV-2-specific TCRs that had been generated with the MIRA antigen-specificity platform. Breadth meant the fraction of unique TCRs that were SARS-CoV-2-associated, whereas depth meant the fraction of total T cells that were SARS-CoV-2-associated. Each spike-specific TCR was assigned to its reactive spike region and to a CD4 or CD8 class using the MIRA data. Log10-transformed breadth and depth values were compared by one-way ANOVA with Sidak's multiple comparisons tests. Drawn from immuneACCESS, this table holds only the in-frame rearrangements with V and J called that TCRdb kept. Clones are partly lost; checked studies trace under half to an unresolved V gene and leave the rest unexplained. Clone size and V and J calls were adopted from that table, with D and trimming inferred from the DNA. The sample has more than 150,000 clones on record, just over 90% of them singletons. Roughly 1.9% of the sample is in the top ten clones.

The time point label, as the study defines it: baseline before first vaccination. The vaccinee samples were drawn from two UK trials, COV001 and COV002, one of which was a single-blind randomized controlled phase 2/3 trial testing AZD1222 (ChAdOx1 nCoV-19) in healthy adults. Trial participant PBMC samples were collected at day 0 and day 28 after the second dose for TCRbeta chain sequencing. Rearrangement joined TRBV19 to TRBJ1-5, with TRBD1 identical over 7 junction bases. This specimen was peripheral blood, taken on day 0 of AZD1222 vaccination. The TCR was taken from an adult in good health. The base sequence is TGTGCCAGTAGTATCAAGGGGGCGATTAGCAATCAGCCCCAGCATTTT. It is translated as CASSIKGAISNQPQHF.